This T cell receptor beta chain is from a study of blood T cell repertoires in COVID-19. Study-level background: Samples representing acute and convalescent COVID-19 were sourced from the United States, Italy and Spain. PBMCs, B-cell-depleted T cells, or T cells provided the cDNA or gDNA that made up the material.

Authors' processing steps: Amplified reference gene primers provided the basis for estimating nucleated cell counts. Assay used: immunoSEQ multiplex PCR; TCRdb lists only in-frame clones, some missing. The DNA gave D and trimming, while V, J and clone size come from that table. Of 150,000 to 200,000 clones in the sample, 83% were seen once. This CDR3 region has 13 residues. The J segment lost 6 bases and the V segment lost 7 bases, leaving 7 bases of the junction unmatched. CDR1 is SQVTM and CDR2 is ANQGSEA in the germline V gene. Sequenced material: peripheral blood. The chain links TRBV29-1 to TRBJ1-1, with 11 bases that match TRBD1. The TCR comes from a human donor in a cohort sampled during active COVID-19. CDR3 region: CSAYRDRGSEAFF. CDR3 nucleotide sequence: TGCAGCGCCTACCGGGACAGGGGGTCTGAAGCTTTCTTT.